This T cell receptor (beta chain) stems from a study of blood T cell repertoires in COVID-19. Study as a whole: Specimens from acute and convalescent COVID-19 originated in the United States, Italy and Spain.

V shed 0 bases and J 3 bases; nucleotides not matched to a gene: 9. The germline gives CDR1 LGHNA, CDR2 YNFKEQ. This CDR3 comprises 19 residues. The repertoire was sequenced with immunoSEQ multiplex PCR; TCRdb's copy has only in-frame clones and lacks some. The sample includes more than 95,000 clones, approximately 85% of them seen just once. Source material: peripheral blood. The source is a woman of 80 years or more with COVID-19, enrolled during active disease. J is TRBJ1-6 and V is TRBV4-2, with 9 nucleotides matching TRBD1. As DNA, the CDR3 is TGTGCCAGCAGCCAAGATAGGGGGACAGGGAATTTCTATAATTCACCCCTCCACTTT. This gives the protein CASSQDRGTGNFYNSPLHF.